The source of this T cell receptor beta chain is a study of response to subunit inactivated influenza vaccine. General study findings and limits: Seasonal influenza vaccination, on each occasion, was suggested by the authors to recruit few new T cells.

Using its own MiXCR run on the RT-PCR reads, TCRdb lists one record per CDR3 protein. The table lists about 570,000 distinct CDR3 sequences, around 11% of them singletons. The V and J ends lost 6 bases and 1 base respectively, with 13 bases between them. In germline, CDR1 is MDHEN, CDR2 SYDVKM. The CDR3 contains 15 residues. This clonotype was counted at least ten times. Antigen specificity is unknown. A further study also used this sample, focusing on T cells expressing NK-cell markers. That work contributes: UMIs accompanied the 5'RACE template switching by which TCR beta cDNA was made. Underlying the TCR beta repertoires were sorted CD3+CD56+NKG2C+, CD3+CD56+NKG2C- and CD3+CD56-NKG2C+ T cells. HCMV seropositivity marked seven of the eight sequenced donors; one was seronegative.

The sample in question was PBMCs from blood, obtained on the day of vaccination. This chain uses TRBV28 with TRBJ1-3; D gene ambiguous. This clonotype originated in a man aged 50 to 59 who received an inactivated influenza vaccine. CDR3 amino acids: CASSPPRISGNTIYF. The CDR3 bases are TGTGCCAGCAGCCCTCCGCGTATTTCTGGAAACACCATATATTTT.